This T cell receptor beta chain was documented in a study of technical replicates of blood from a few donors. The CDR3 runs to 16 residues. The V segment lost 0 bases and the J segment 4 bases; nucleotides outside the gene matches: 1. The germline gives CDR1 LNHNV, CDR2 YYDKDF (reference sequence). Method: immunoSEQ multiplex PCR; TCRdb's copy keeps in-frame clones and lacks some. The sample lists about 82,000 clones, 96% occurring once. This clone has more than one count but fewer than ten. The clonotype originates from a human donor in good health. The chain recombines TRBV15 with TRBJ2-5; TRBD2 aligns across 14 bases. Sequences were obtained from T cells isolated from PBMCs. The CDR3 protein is CATSRDGTSGRETQYF. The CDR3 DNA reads TGTGCCACCAGCAGAGATGGGACTAGCGGGAGAGAGACCCAGTACTTC. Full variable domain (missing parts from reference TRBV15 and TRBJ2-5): DAMVIQNPRYQVTQFGKPVTLSCSQTLNHNVMYWYQQKSSQAPKLLFHYYDKDFNNEADTPDNFQSRRPNTSFCFLDIRSPGLGDTAMYLCATSRDGTSGRETQYFGPGTRLLVL.